A selection of T cell receptor beta chains follows, all from one sample in a study of cytomegalovirus exposure and HLA in healthy donors. Repertoires were generated with immunoSEQ multiplex PCR, while TCRdb's copy carries only in-frame clones and drops some. The clone table shows about 46,000 clones, with the ten largest holding approximately 1%. The sequenced material came from PBMCs. Receptors were obtained from a woman aged 40 to 50 in good health and CMV-seronegative. CDR3s leave out the opening cysteine and the closing phenylalanine or tryptophan.

j_call v_call cdr3_aa
TRBJ2-7 TRBV27 ASSFDRASYEQY
TRBJ2-7 TRBV27 ASSFSGRTKAEQY
TRBJ2-7 TRBV10-3 ATSPGTGNYEQY
TRBJ2-7 TRBV7-2 ASSLDRTAYEQY
TRBJ1-2 TRBV11-2 ASSLDLGGLNYGYT
TRBJ1-5 TRBV29-1 SVLQGASNQPQH
TRBJ2-1 TRBV9 ASSVGAADNEQF
TRBJ2-3 TRBV30 AWSVGGDTQY
TRBJ2-2 TRBV30 AWTPGLAITGELF
TRBJ2-3 TRBV6-5 ASSRGLAGARGQY
TRBJ2-7 TRBV7-6 ASSPTGSEQY
TRBJ2-2 TRBV5-1 ASSLGQMNTGELF
TRBJ1-3 TRBV18 ASSPYEGTGGFSGNTIY
TRBJ1-5 TRBV28 ASSLGGGRGNQPQH
TRBJ2-7 TRBV28 ASSLGGGPHEQY
TRBJ2-3 TRBV7-2 ASSSWTSGRGSDTQY
TRBJ1-1 TRBV4-3 ASSQEAMGGQRTEAF
TRBJ2-7 TRBV4-1 ASSLAVGDYEQY
TRBJ1-2 TRBV28 ASSSVSPRQGHGYT
TRBJ2-7 TRBV6-6 ASSRLAGGSYEQY
TRBJ2-3 TRBV4-2 ASSQDGADTQY
TRBJ1-5 TRBV28 ASRPGGDQPQH
TRBJ1-2 TRBV6-6 ASIPTGRGGYT
TRBJ2-7 TRBV6-1 ASSERGTSLATYEQY
TRBJ2-1 TRBV30 AWRAIKSYNEQF
TRBJ2-7 TRBV7-2 ASSFFAGQYEQY
TRBJ2-7 TRBV18 ASSPGRSAYEQY
TRBJ2-7 TRBV7-9 ASSLLADSYEQY
TRBJ1-3 TRBV4-3 ASSQGVQDSGNTIY
TRBJ1-4 TRBV28 ASSQQGANEKLF
TRBJ2-2 TRBV5-1 ASIGTANTGELF
TRBJ1-1 TRBV15 ATSRGVLGMNTEAF
TRBJ1-1 TRBV19 ASRRRSLNTEAF
TRBJ2-2 TRBV7-9 ASSPSTEEGGELF
TRBJ2-7 TRBV6-5 ASSSSGFYEQY
TRBJ1-4 TRBV4-3 ASSPLSRQATNEKLF
TRBJ1-5 TRBV18 ASSPKSGNNQPQH
TRBJ1-1 TRBV6-5 ASSSSQLNTEAF
TRBJ1-2 TRBV28 ASSLEGADYGYT
TRBJ2-7 TRBV4-3 ASSPGQGAYEQY
TRBJ1-3 TRBV28 ASSFFGSSGNTIY
TRBJ1-1 TRBV7-2 ASSLLRETEAF
TRBJ1-2 TRBV4-1 ASSQGVGGYGYT
TRBJ1-1 TRBV5-5 ASSFPRATGGGTEAF
TRBJ2-1 TRBV7-2 ASSPQAPLQF
TRBJ2-6 TRBV19 ASNQLGALIGANVLT
TRBJ2-7 TRBV5-5 ASSVEAGSGSYEQY
TRBJ2-3 TRBV6-1 ASTRGGGTDTQY
TRBJ1-2 TRBV4-2 ASSQDRAGHYGYT
TRBJ2-7 TRBV6-5 ASSYRQEGPYEQY
TRBJ2-1 TRBV15 ATSKAGPYNEQF